This TCR beta chain was recovered during a study of siplizumab effects on memory and regulatory T cells. Measured with immunoSEQ multiplex PCR; TCRdb has only the in-frame clones, and not every one. The sample consists of tens of thousands of clones, 70% to 90% of them appearing once. This CDR3 spans 13 amino acids. Trimming took off 6 bases at V and 10 bases at J, with 13 bases between the two ends. Germline CDR1 MNHNS, CDR2 SASEGT. The rearrangement joins TRBV6-1 to TRBJ1-6; the D is unclear. This clonotype was sampled from a human donor in good health. The specimen was memory CD4+ T cells sorted from blood. The CDR3 DNA reads TGTGCCAGCAGCCTGGAGCCCAAATCACCCCTCCACTTT. This sequence encodes CASSLEPKSPLHF.